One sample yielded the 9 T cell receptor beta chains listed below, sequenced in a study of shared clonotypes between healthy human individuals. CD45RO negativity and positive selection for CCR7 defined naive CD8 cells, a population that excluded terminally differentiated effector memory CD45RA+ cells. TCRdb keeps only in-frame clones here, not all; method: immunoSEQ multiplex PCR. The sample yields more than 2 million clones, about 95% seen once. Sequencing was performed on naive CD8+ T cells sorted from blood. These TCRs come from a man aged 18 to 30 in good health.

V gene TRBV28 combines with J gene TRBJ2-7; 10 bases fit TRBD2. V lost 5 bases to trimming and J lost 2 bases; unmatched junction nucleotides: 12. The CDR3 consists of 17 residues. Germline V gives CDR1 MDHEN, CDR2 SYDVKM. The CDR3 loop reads CASSTILSGGPPYEQYF. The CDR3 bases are TGTGCCAGCAGTACAATACTTAGCGGGGGGCCGCCCTACGAGCAGTACTTC.

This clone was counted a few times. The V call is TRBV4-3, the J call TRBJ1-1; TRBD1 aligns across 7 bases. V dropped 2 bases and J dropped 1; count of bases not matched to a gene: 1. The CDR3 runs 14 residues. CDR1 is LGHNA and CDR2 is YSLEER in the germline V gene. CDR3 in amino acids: CASSQWTGNTEAFF. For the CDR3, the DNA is TGCGCCAGCAGCCAATGGACAGGGAACACTGAAGCTTTCTTT.

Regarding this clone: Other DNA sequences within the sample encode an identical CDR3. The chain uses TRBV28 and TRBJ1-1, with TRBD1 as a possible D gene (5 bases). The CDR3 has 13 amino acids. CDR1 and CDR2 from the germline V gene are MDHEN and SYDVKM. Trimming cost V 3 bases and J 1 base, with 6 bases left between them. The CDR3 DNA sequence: TGTGCCAGCAGTTTGGGGCCGAACACTGAAGCTTTCTTT. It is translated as CASSLGPNTEAFF.

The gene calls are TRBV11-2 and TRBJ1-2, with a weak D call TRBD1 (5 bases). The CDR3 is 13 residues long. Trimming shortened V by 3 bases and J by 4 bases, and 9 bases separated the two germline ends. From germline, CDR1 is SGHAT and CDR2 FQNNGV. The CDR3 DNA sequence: TGTGCCAGCAGCTTGGGACGGTCCTATGGCTACACCTTC. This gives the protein CASSLGRSYGYTF. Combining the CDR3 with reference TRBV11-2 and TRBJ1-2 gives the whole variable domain EAGVAQSPRYKIIEKRQSVAFWCNPISGHATLYWYQQILGQGPKLLIQFQNNGVVDDSQLPKDRFSAERLKGVDSTLKIQPAKLEDSAVYLCASSLGRSYGYTFGSGTRLTVV.

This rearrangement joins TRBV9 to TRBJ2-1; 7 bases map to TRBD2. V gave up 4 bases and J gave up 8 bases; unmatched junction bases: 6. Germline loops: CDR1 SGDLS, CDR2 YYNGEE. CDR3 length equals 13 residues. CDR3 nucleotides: TGTGCCAGCAGCCCAGGACTAGTCGATGAGCAGTTCTTC. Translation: CASSPGLVDEQFF.

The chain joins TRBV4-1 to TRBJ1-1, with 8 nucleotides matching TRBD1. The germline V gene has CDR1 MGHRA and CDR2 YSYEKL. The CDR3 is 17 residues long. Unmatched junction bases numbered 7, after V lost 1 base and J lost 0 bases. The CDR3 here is CASSQGGPGGLNTEAFF. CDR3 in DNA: TGCGCCAGCAGCCAAGGAGGGCCAGGGGGCTTGAACACTGAAGCTTTCTTT.

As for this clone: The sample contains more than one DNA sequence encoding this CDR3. DNA for the CDR3: TGTGCCTGGAGTGTTGGAGATTCCTATGGCTACACCTTC. Protein sequence: CAWSVGDSYGYTF. The rearrangement links TRBV30 to TRBJ1-2, with D hard to call. Germline CDR1 is GTSNPN and CDR2 is SVGIG (reference sequence). V shed 0 bases and J shed 4 bases, with 9 bases lying between them. The length of the CDR3 is 13 residues.

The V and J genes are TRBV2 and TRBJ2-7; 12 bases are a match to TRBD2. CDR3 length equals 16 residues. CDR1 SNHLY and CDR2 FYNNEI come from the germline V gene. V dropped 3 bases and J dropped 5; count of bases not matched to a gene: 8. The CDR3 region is CASSDPPSGRAHEQYF. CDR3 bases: TGTGCCAGCAGTGACCCACCTAGCGGGAGGGCCCACGAGCAGTACTTC.

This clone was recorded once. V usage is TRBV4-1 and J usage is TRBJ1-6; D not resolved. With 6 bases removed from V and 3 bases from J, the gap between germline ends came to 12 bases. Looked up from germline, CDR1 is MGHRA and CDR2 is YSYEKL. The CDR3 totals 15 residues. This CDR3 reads CASSPAGIYNSPLHF. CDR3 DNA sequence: TGCGCCAGCAGTCCGGCCGGGATCTATAATTCACCCCTCCACTTT.